This T cell receptor (beta chain) was captured by sequencing in a study of blood T cell repertoires in COVID-19. Original handling: The authors estimated nucleated cell counts from reference gene primer amplification. Measured with immunoSEQ multiplex PCR; TCRdb has only the in-frame clones, and not every one. The V and J calls and the clone size are those of that table, but D and trimming were determined from the DNA. Of about 350,000 clones listed, about nine tenths are singletons. The J segment lost 5 bases and the V segment lost 6 bases, leaving 10 bases of the junction unmatched. Per germline, CDR1 SNHLY and CDR2 FYNNEI. This CDR3 region has 16 residues. One Seattle source followed patients from active infection through their disease course.

The source material was peripheral blood. V usage is TRBV2 and J usage is TRBJ2-1; 10 positions match TRBD2. The clonotype comes from a woman between 55 and 75 years old with COVID-19, enrolled during active disease. CDR3 nucleotides: TGTGCCAGCAGCAAAAACGGACTAGCGGCCAACAATGAGCAGTTCTTC. This translates into CASSKNGLAANNEQFF.